Each of the 30 T cell receptor beta chains below was sequenced from the same sample in a study of regulatory T cells in long-lasting Graves disease. Time point meaning: newly diagnosed GD, antithyroid drugs for less than 3 months. The authors made the TCR library using RNA they extracted from PBMCs. In building TCR beta libraries, iRepertoire HTBI primers were used together with Arm-PCR of CDR3 regions. TCRdb re-analysed the multiplex PCR reads in MiXCR, keeping a single row per CDR3 protein. The sample yields hundreds of thousands of distinct CDR3 sequences, approximately 15% seen once. These sequences were also reported in another study, on T cells in Graves' hyperthyroidism and ophthalmopathy.

Sequencing was performed on peripheral blood mononuclear cells (PBMCs), taken at new diagnosis, from a patient treated with antithyroid drugs. The receptors here all came from a man aged 35 to 55 with Graves disease.

The V call is TRBV29-1, the J call TRBJ2-3; D is perhaps TRBD1 or TRBD2 (5 bases each). The CDR3 is made up of 15 amino acids. The germline gives CDR1 SQVTM, CDR2 ANQGSEA. V lost 8 bases, J lost 6 bases, and 24 bases lay in between. The CDR3 bases are TGCAGCTTCAAAACTGGACACGGGGACGTGGATACGCAGTATTTT. Residues: CSFKTGHGDVDTQYF.

A few counts support this clonotype. This chain uses TRBV5-1 with TRBJ2-2; D may be TRBD2 (5 bases). The length of the CDR3 is 17 residues. Germline values: CDR1 SGHRS, CDR2 YFSETQ. Trimming took off 4 bases at V and 4 bases at J, with 20 bases between the two ends. CDR3 loop: CASSPPRFEDFTGELFF. Written as DNA, the CDR3 is TGCGCCAGCAGCCCCCCCCGGTTCGAGGACTTCACCGGGGAGCTGTTTTTT.

This clonotype was observed at least ten times. The J gene is TRBJ2-1, the V gene TRBV20-1; 9 nucleotides line up with TRBD2. The length of the CDR3 is 17 residues. CDR1 and CDR2 (germline): DFQATT, SNEGSKA (reference sequence). The V and J ends lost 1 base and 0 bases, in that order; junction bases with no gene match: 7. CDR3 region: CSARVLAGFSSYNEQFF. The CDR3 DNA follows: TGCAGTGCTAGAGTTCTAGCGGGGTTTAGCTCCTACAATGAGCAGTTCTTC.

Details on this clonotype: At one boundary the junction diverges from the germline segment, which might be a read error. This chain links TRBV20-1 with TRBJ1-1, with D uncertain. Germline V gene data show CDR1 as DFQATT and CDR2 as SNEGSKA (reference sequence). This CDR3 comprises 10 residues. For the CDR3, the DNA is TGCAGTGCTAGTAGGACTTGGGCTCTCTTT. Protein sequence: CSASRTWALF.

This clonotype appeared a few times. The chain is built from TRBV9 and TRBJ2-3, with no clear D. The CDR3 contains 14 residues. Germline V gene lookup returns CDR1 SGDLS and CDR2 YYNGEE. Trimming removed 3 bases at V and 2 bases at J, with 10 bases between. The CDR3 sequence: CASSAMANTDTQYF. DNA of the CDR3: TGTGCCAGCAGCGCTATGGCAAACACAGATACGCAGTATTTT.

This clonotype was found a few times. The chain is built from TRBV7-9 and TRBJ1-3; D ambiguous. Trimming left V 8 bases short and J 0 bases short, with 14 bases between. Germline V gives CDR1 SEHNR, CDR2 FQNEAQ (reference sequence). The CDR3 runs to 15 residues. This CDR3 is CASRSPGDSGNTIYF. Written as DNA, the CDR3 is TGTGCCAGCCGGTCTCCGGGTGACTCTGGAAACACCATATATTTT.

At least ten counts were recorded for this clonotype. The chain couples TRBV3-1 to TRBJ1-4; D gene unclear. This CDR3 comprises 15 residues. CDR1 is LGHDT, CDR2 YNNKEL, per germline (reference sequence). V lost 4 bases and J lost 4, with 13 bases in between. The CDR3 DNA reads TGTGCCAGCAGCCGCCAAACAGCGATTAATGAAAAACTGTTTTTT. It is translated as CASSRQTAINEKLFF.

This clonotype showed up just a few times. The rearrangement uses TRBV27 and TRBJ1-6, with D perhaps TRBD1 (6 bases). The CDR3 runs 14 residues. V was cut by 6 bases and J by 7 bases, with 13 bases left in between. From germline, CDR1 is MNHEY and CDR2 SMNVEV (reference sequence). CDR3 protein: CASRVGGGNSPLHF. DNA for the CDR3: TGTGCCAGCAGGGTAGGGGGAGGGAATTCACCCCTCCACTTT.

This clonotype has ten or more counts. The chain employs TRBV11-2 and TRBJ2-1; TRBD2 matches 8 bases. V dropped 6 bases and J dropped 9; count of bases not matched to a gene: 10. Germline assignment: CDR1 SGHAT and CDR2 FQNNGV. CDR3 length: 14 residues. The CDR3 DNA follows: TGTGCCAGCAGTTGGACTAGCCCGTTCTCTGAGCAGTTCTTC. It encodes CASSWTSPFSEQFF. The entire variable domain, with the rest obtained from reference TRBV11-2 and TRBJ2-1, is as follows: EAGVAQSPRYKIIEKRQSVAFWCNPISGHATLYWYQQILGQGPKLLIQFQNNGVVDDSQLPKDRFSAERLKGVDSTLKIQPAKLEDSAVYLCASSWTSPFSEQFFGPGTRLTVL.

This clonotype was seen a few times. The chain recombines TRBV6-1 with TRBJ1-5; D is perhaps TRBD1 (6 bases). CDR1 is MNHNS, CDR2 SASEGT, per germline. Trimming took 8 bases from V and 5 from J, leaving 22 bases between them. CDR3 length: 16 amino acids. The CDR3 is CASAGQAPGVYQPQHF. The DNA of the CDR3 is TGTGCCAGCGCTGGGCAGGCCCCAGGGGTTTATCAGCCCCAGCATTTT.

This clonotype was detected only a few times. This could be a read error, since a much larger clone is one nucleotide away. This chain connects TRBV10-1 to TRBJ1-1; D gene unclear. The CDR3 totals 14 residues. The germline CDR1 and CDR2 sequences are WNHNN and SYGVQD (reference sequence). CDR3 DNA: TGCGCCAGCAGTGTGGACGGAATGAACACTAAAGCTTTCTTT. As protein: CASSVDGMNTKAFF.

The V and J genes are TRBV20-1 and TRBJ2-3, with 14 bases aligning to TRBD2. The length of the CDR3 is 15 residues. The V gene end was trimmed by 5 bases and the J gene end by 5 bases; junction bases not matched to a gene: 6. The germline V gene has CDR1 DFQATT and CDR2 SNEGSKA (reference sequence). CDR3 DNA: TGCAGTGCTCCTGTCGGGACTAGCGGGGGAGATACGCAGTATTTT. The encoded protein is CSAPVGTSGGDTQYF.

This clonotype appeared many times. The chain is built from TRBV7-2 and TRBJ1-4; tentatively, D is TRBD1 (5 bases). The germline CDR1 and CDR2 sequences are SGHTA and FQGNSA. The CDR3 has 14 amino acids. Trimming cost V 5 bases and J 8 bases, with 15 bases left between them. The CDR3 nucleotides are TGTGCCAGCAGCACCGGGACGACGCCGGAAAAACTGTTTTTT. The encoded protein is CASSTGTTPEKLFF.

This clonotype has only a few counts. V and J are TRBV28 and TRBJ2-7; D uncertain. The CDR3 is 12 amino acids. CDR1 is MDHEN, CDR2 SYDVKM, per germline. The V gene lost 3 bases and the J gene lost 3 bases, with 6 bases spanning the gap. The CDR3 protein is CASSLAHYEQYF. The DNA for the CDR3 is TGTGCCAGCAGTTTGGCCCACTACGAGCAGTACTTC.

This clonotype occurred a few times. The genes are TRBV28 and TRBJ1-4, with D possibly being TRBD1 (5 bases). Trimming removed 5 bases at V and 8 bases at J, with 21 bases between. There are 16 residues in the CDR3. Germline-derived CDR1 and CDR2 are MDHEN and SYDVKM. The CDR3 loop reads CASSPATGGLGEKLFF. CDR3 coding DNA: TGTGCCAGCAGTCCTGCAACCGGGGGGTTAGGGGAAAAACTGTTTTTT.

J is TRBJ1-6 and V is TRBV20-1; perhaps TRBD1 as D (6 bases). Germline-derived CDR1 and CDR2 are DFQATT and SNEGSKA (reference sequence). V was clipped by 2 bases and J by 7 bases, with 15 bases between them. The CDR3 loop spans 15 amino acids. The CDR3 protein is CSARPGDFGNSPLHF. The CDR3 nucleotides read TGCAGTGCTAGACCAGGGGATTTCGGGAATTCACCCCTCCACTTT.

This clonotype was seen many times. The V call is TRBV3-1, the J call TRBJ2-1; D could derive from TRBD1 or TRBD2 (5 bases each). Trimming stripped 4 bases from V and 9 bases from J, with 16 bases between. CDR1 and CDR2 from the germline V gene are LGHDT and YNNKEL (reference sequence). The CDR3 has 14 amino acids. Here the CDR3 reads CASSPWGSLIEQFF. In nucleotides, the CDR3 is TGTGCCAGCAGCCCCTGGGGGTCCCTGATTGAGCAGTTCTTC.

Many counts were recorded for this clonotype. The chain joins TRBV20-1 to TRBJ1-4; D remains ambiguous. V shed 0 bases and J shed 9 bases, with 8 bases lying between them. The germline V gene encodes CDR1 DFQATT and CDR2 SNEGSKA (reference sequence). The CDR3 totals 12 residues. In DNA, the CDR3 is TGCAGTGCTAGAGATGGGCAGAAAAAACTGTTTTTT. Its translation: CSARDGQKKLFF.

This clonotype has more than one count but fewer than ten. The genes are TRBV5-6 and TRBJ2-7; the match to TRBD1 covers 9 bases. Germline CDR1 is SGHDT and CDR2 is YYEEEE. The V gene end was trimmed by 0 bases and the J gene end by 0 bases; junction bases not matched to a gene: 7. The CDR3 runs 17 residues. Here the CDR3 DNA reads TGTGCCAGCAGCTTGGGCGGGACAGGGCCGATCTCCTACGAGCAGTACTTC. It translates to CASSLGGTGPISYEQYF.

This clonotype was detected many times. The CDR3 loop is CATSRDTLGHDKNIQYF. CDR3 bases: TGTGCCACCAGCAGAGATACCCTTGGACACGACAAAAACATTCAGTACTTC. The chain uses TRBV15 and TRBJ2-4; TRBD1 might be the D (5 bases). The CDR3 contains 17 residues. CDR1 LNHNV and CDR2 YYDKDF come from the germline V gene (reference sequence). V dropped 0 bases and J dropped 3 bases, with 15 bases sitting between them.

The chain has TRBV19 and TRBJ2-3; 8 bases match TRBD2. There are 17 residues in the CDR3. In germline, CDR1 is LNHDA, CDR2 SQIVND (reference sequence). The ends lost 2 bases at V and 2 bases at J; junction bases unmatched: 9. As DNA, the CDR3 is TGTGCCAGTAGTATAATGGGCACTAGCGGCTTCACAGATACGCAGTATTTT. This gives the protein CASSIMGTSGFTDTQYF.

About this clonotype itself: A read error is the likely source, as a far larger clone sits one nucleotide away. The rearrangement joins TRBV20-1 to TRBJ2-7; no reliable D call. CDR3 size: 14 residues. Germline V CDR1 and CDR2: DFQATT, SNEGSKA (reference sequence). V lost 0 bases and J lost 7, with 16 bases in between. The CDR3 region has the DNA TGCAGTGCTAGAGATCCTGGCCTTAACAATGAGCAGTACTTC. The encoded protein is CSARDPGLNNEQYF.

This clonotype has just a few counts. The chain recombines TRBV27 with TRBJ2-3, with TRBD2 matching over 11 bases. There are 16 residues in the CDR3. Trimming cost V 5 bases and J 4 bases; bases outside gene matches: 8. Germline-derived CDR1 and CDR2 are MNHEY and SMNVEV (reference sequence). CDR3 DNA sequence: TGTGCCAGCAGTACTAGACTAGCGGGGATGGCAGATACGCAGTATTTT. It translates to CASSTRLAGMADTQYF.

This clonotype occurred many times. V usage is TRBV24-1 and J usage is TRBJ2-4, with 7 bases identical to TRBD2. The CDR3 spans 15 residues. Germline V lookup: CDR1 KGHDR, CDR2 SFDVKD. V trimming: 9 bases; J trimming: 1 base; junction bases outside the gene matches: 8. The CDR3 loop is CATSPREGAKNIQYF. Written as DNA, the CDR3 is TGTGCCACCTCCCCCAGGGAGGGGGCCAAAAACATTCAGTACTTC.

This clonotype was detected ten times or more. The genes are TRBV20-1 and TRBJ2-5; possibly TRBD2 for D (5 bases). The V gene's germline CDR1 is DFQATT and CDR2 SNEGSKA (reference sequence). Trimming stripped 3 bases from V and 5 bases from J, with 19 bases between. The CDR3 has 15 amino acids. In DNA form, the CDR3 reads TGCAGTGCTAGGGTGCAAGGACTCGAATGGGAGACCCAGTACTTC. Translation gives CSARVQGLEWETQYF.

A note on this clonotype: Germline is not matched at one junction end, which may reflect a read error. The V call is TRBV20-1, the J call TRBJ1-3; D not certain. The V gene's germline CDR1 is DFQATT and CDR2 SNEGSKA (reference sequence). This CDR3 has 12 amino acids. CDR3 DNA sequence: TGCAGTGTCCCCCTGTCAGGAAACACCATGTATTTT. The encoded protein is CSVPLSGNTMYF.

This clonotype was seen at least ten times. The chain links TRBV20-1 to TRBJ1-1, with 7 positions matching TRBD1. V trimming: 6 bases; J trimming: 0 bases; junction bases outside the gene matches: 10. From germline, CDR1 is DFQATT and CDR2 SNEGSKA (reference sequence). The CDR3 consists of 15 residues. The DNA for the CDR3 is TGCAGTGCCGGACACCAGGGACAGATGAACACTGAAGCTTTCTTT. It translates to CSAGHQGQMNTEAFF.

This clonotype was seen repeatedly, ten times or more. The chain recombines TRBV6-1 with TRBJ2-5, with TRBD1 matching 8 bases. CDR1 and CDR2 (germline): MNHNS, SASEGT. The CDR3 has 12 residues. J lost 5 bases, V lost 4 bases, and 0 bases had no gene match. The CDR3 here is CASSGTGETQYF. The DNA for the CDR3 is TGTGCCAGCAGTGGGACAGGGGAGACCCAGTACTTC.

This clonotype was seen a handful of times. This chain links TRBV28 with TRBJ1-6; D is unresolved. Trimming took 5 bases from V and 7 from J, leaving 9 bases between them. Germline lookup yields CDR1 MDHEN and CDR2 SYDVKM. The CDR3 is 13 amino acids. DNA for the CDR3: TGTGCCAGCAGTGAGATCTTAAATTCACCCCTCCACTTT. This translates into CASSEILNSPLHF.

The chain carries TRBV4-3 and TRBJ2-7, with D possibly TRBD2 on 5 matching bases. CDR1 LGHNA and CDR2 YSLEER come from the germline V gene. Trimming removed 6 bases at V and 4 bases at J, with 19 bases between. This CDR3 comprises 15 residues. The chain's CDR3 is CASSLGRGKSYEQYF. In DNA form, the CDR3 reads TGCGCCAGCAGTCTCGGACGGGGAAAATCTTACGAGCAGTACTTC.